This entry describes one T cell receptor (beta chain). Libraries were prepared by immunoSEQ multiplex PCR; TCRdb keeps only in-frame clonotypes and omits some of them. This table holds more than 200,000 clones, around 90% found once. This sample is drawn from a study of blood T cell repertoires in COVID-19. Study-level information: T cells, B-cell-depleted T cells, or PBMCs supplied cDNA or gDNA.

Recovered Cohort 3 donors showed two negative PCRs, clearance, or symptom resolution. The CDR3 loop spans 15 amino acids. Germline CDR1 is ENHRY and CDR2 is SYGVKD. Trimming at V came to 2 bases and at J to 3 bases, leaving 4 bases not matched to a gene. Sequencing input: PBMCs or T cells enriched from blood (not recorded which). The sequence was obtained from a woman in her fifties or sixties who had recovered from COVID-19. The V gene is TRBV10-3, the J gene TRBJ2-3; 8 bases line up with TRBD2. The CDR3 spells CAISEDGGRTDTQYF. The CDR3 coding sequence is TGTGCCATCAGTGAGGACGGCGGGAGGACAGATACGCAGTATTTT.